These T cell receptor beta chains were read from a single sample in a study of cytomegalovirus exposure and HLA in healthy donors. The table came from immunoSEQ multiplex PCR; TCRdb's copy has only in-frame clones and leaves some out. The sample consists of around 150,000 clones, roughly nine tenths of them appearing once. The sequenced sample was PBMCs. Source of these receptors: a young woman in good health and CMV-seropositive. Each CDR3 is given with its conserved first and last residue. The D gene is left open where the match is weak. Clone size is stated in some rows and not others, as once, few, many or a class when expanded.

D gene,V gene,clone size,J gene,CDR3 protein,CDR3 DNA
NA,TRBV30,NA,TRBJ1-5,CAWSVGVNQPQHF,TGTGCCTGGAGTGTGGGCGTCAATCAGCCCCAGCATTTT
NA,TRBV27,NA,TRBJ1-5,CASSLGQFIQPQHF,TGTGCCAGCAGTTTGGGCCAGTTCATACAGCCCCAGCATTTT
TRBD1,TRBV19,NA,TRBJ2-7,CASSPTGVKYEQYF,TGTGCCAGTAGTCCGACAGGGGTTAAGTACGAGCAGTACTTC
TRBD2,TRBV7-2,NA,TRBJ2-1,CASRQTSGGYNEQFF,TGTGCCAGCAGGCAAACTAGCGGGGGCTACAATGAGCAGTTCTTC
NA,TRBV6-4,NA,TRBJ1-1,CASSAEGNTEAFF,TGTGCCAGCAGTGCTGAGGGGAACACTGAAGCTTTCTTT
TRBD2,TRBV5-6,NA,TRBJ2-7,CASSLGLAVLYEQYF,TGTGCCAGCAGCCTGGGACTAGCGGTACTTTACGAGCAGTACTTC
TRBD2,TRBV20-1,NA,TRBJ2-7,CSAGTSYEQYF,TGCAGTGCCGGGACTAGCTACGAGCAGTACTTC
NA,TRBV7-3,NA,TRBJ2-1,CASSQGGVNEQFF,TGTGCCAGCAGCCAAGGGGGAGTCAATGAGCAGTTCTTC
TRBD2,TRBV7-9,NA,TRBJ2-1,CASSPTAGDNYNEQFF,TGTGCCAGCAGCCCGACGGCGGGAGATAACTACAATGAGCAGTTCTTC
NA,TRBV10-3,NA,TRBJ2-7,CAIMPGDSSYEQYF,TGTGCCATCATGCCCGGTGACAGCTCCTACGAGCAGTACTTC
TRBD1,TRBV19,NA,TRBJ1-1,CASSIQGAGTEAFF,TGTGCCAGTAGTATCCAGGGGGCTGGCACTGAAGCTTTCTTT
NA,TRBV14,NA,TRBJ1-2,CASSRDISYGYTF,TGTGCCAGCAGCCGGGACATTAGCTATGGCTACACCTTC
TRBD1,TRBV27,NA,TRBJ1-5,CASRKQGGNQPQHF,TGTGCCAGCAGGAAACAGGGGGGTAATCAGCCCCAGCATTTT
NA,TRBV5-6,NA,TRBJ1-1,CASSLGGLNTEAFF,TGTGCCAGCAGCTTAGGAGGGCTGAACACTGAAGCTTTCTTT
TRBD2,TRBV10-3,NA,TRBJ2-2,CAISVAPPGGGELFF,TGTGCCATCAGTGTTGCCCCCCCGGGGGGCGGGGAGCTGTTTTTT
TRBD1,TRBV27,NA,TRBJ1-1,CASSTLGQASGTEAFF,TGTGCCAGCAGTACCCTCGGACAGGCTAGTGGCACTGAAGCTTTCTTT
NA,TRBV2,few,TRBJ2-7,CASSALREQYF,TGTGCCAGCAGTGCCCTGCGCGAGCAGTACTTC
NA,TRBV5-1,NA,TRBJ2-1,CASSIQGTYNEQFF,TGCGCCAGCAGCATACAGGGTACCTACAATGAGCAGTTCTTC
NA,TRBV5-1,NA,TRBJ2-7,CASSPRVVSTYEQYF,TGCGCCAGCAGCCCGAGGGTGGTCAGTACCTACGAGCAGTACTTC
TRBD2,TRBV15,NA,TRBJ2-7,CATSRDVLAGAYEQYF,TGTGCCACCAGCAGAGATGTTCTAGCGGGGGCCTACGAGCAGTACTTC
NA,TRBV4-3,NA,TRBJ2-5,CASSRRPGGEETQYF,TGCGCCAGCAGCCGTCGGCCAGGAGGGGAGGAGACCCAGTACTTC
NA,TRBV28,NA,TRBJ1-5,CASSFIRELTRYQPQHF,TGTGCCAGCAGTTTTATCAGGGAACTCACCCGGTATCAGCCCCAGCATTTT
TRBD2,TRBV29-1,NA,TRBJ2-6,CSVVASGIAGANVLTF,TGCAGCGTTGTAGCGAGCGGGATCGCCGGGGCCAACGTCCTGACTTTC
NA,TRBV4-1,NA,TRBJ1-1,CASSQLRTINTEAFF,TGCGCCAGCAGCCAACTTCGGACAATAAACACTGAAGCTTTCTTT
TRBD2,TRBV29-1,NA,TRBJ2-7,CSAFTSGRTYEQYF,TGCAGCGCCTTCACTAGCGGGAGAACCTACGAGCAGTACTTC
TRBD1,TRBV19,NA,TRBJ1-2,CASAPTGDFSYTF,TGTGCCAGCGCTCCGACAGGGGATTTTAGCTACACCTTC
TRBD2,TRBV7-9,NA,TRBJ2-7,CASSLGASGSNEQYF,TGTGCCAGCAGCTTAGGGGCTAGCGGGAGCAACGAGCAGTACTTC
NA,TRBV5-4,NA,TRBJ2-2,CASSLARGADGELFF,TGTGCCAGCAGCTTGGCCAGGGGCGCGGACGGGGAGCTGTTTTTT
NA,TRBV7-2,few,TRBJ1-1,CASSLAGGSTEAFF,TGTGCCAGCAGCTTAGCCGGGGGATCCACTGAAGCTTTCTTT
TRBD2,TRBV19,NA,TRBJ2-3,CASSSYPGLADTQYF,TGTGCCAGTAGTAGCTACCCGGGACTAGCAGATACGCAGTATTTT